This TCR beta chain stems from a study of blood T cell repertoires in COVID-19. Trimming pared 0 bases from V and 7 bases from J, leaving 12 bases between. CDR3 size: 14 residues. The germline V gene has CDR1 SQVTM and CDR2 ANQGSEA. Here immunoSEQ multiplex PCR was the method, and the copy in TCRdb shows in-frame clones only, minus some. The data show approximately 50,000 clones, with 77% seen just once and 35% to 55% held by the top ten. The receptor comes from a man between 65 and 79 years old with active or convalescent COVID-19. V and J are TRBV29-1 and TRBJ1-4; D is possibly TRBD1 (6 bases). The sequencing input was peripheral blood. CDR3: CSVEDQGRGEKLFF. Here the CDR3 DNA reads TGCAGCGTTGAAGATCAGGGGAGGGGTGAAAAACTGTTTTTT. Based on the CDR3 plus reference TRBV29-1 and TRBJ1-4, the full variable domain is SAVISQKPSRDICQRGTSLTIQCQVDSQVTMMFWYRQQPGQSLTLIATANQGSEATYESGFVIDKFPISRPNLTFSTLTVSNMSPEDSSIYLCSVEDQGRGEKLFFGSGTQLSVL.